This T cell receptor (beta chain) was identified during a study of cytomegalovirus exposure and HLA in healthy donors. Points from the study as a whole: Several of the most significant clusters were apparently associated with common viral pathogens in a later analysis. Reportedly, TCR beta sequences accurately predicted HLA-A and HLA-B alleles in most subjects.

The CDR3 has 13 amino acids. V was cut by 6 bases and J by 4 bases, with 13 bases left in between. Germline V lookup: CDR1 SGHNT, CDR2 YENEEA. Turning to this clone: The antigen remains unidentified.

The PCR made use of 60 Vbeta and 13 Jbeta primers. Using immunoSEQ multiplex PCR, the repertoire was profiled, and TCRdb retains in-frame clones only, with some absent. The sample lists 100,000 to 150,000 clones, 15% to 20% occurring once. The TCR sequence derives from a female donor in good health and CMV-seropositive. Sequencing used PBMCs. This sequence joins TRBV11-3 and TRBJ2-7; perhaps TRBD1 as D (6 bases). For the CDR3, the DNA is TGTGCCAGCAGTGTGGGGGCGTCATACGAGCAGTACTTC. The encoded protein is CASSVGASYEQYF.